This is a list of T cell receptor beta chains from one sample in a study of blood T cell repertoires in COVID-19. Clones were sequenced by immunoSEQ multiplex PCR, and TCRdb holds only the in-frame ones, with some missing. Here the sample spans 300,000 or so clones, about 86% being singletons. The sequenced sample consisted of PBMCs or T cells enriched from blood (not recorded which). The receptors derive from a middle-aged woman with acute COVID-19. The CDR3 runs from the conserved cysteine through the conserved F or W. The D gene is left open where the match is weak. Expanded clones get a size class; other rows say once, few or many, or leave the size out.

>-|TRBJ1-1|TRBD1|TRBV3-1/TRBV3-2
CASRPTGGAWMNTEAFF
TGTGCCAGCAGACCCACAGGGGGCGCGTGGATGAACACTGAAGCTTTCTTT
>-|TRBJ1-2|TRBD1|TRBV7-8
CASSAEQGNYGYTF
TGTGCCAGCAGCGCCGAACAGGGGAACTATGGCTACACCTTC
>-|TRBJ2-2|TRBD2|TRBV2
CASHSGGLNTGELFF
TGTGCCAGCCATAGCGGGGGACTGAACACCGGGGAGCTGTTTTTT
>-|TRBJ2-1|-|TRBV6-6
CASSYFSRDNEQFF
TGTGCCAGCAGTTATTTTAGCCGGGACAATGAGCAGTTCTTC
>once|TRBJ2-3|TRBD2|TRBV28
CATRREPRLASDTQYF
TGTGCTACCAGGAGGGAACCGAGACTAGCGTCAGATACGCAGTATTTT
>-|TRBJ1-2|TRBD1|TRBV6-5
CASIAGTGPYYGYTF
TGTGCCAGCATCGCGGGGACAGGACCCTACTATGGCTACACCTTC
>-|TRBJ2-7|-|TRBV5-4
CASSLQSSYEQYF
TGTGCCAGCAGCTTACAGAGCTCCTACGAGCAGTACTTC
>-|TRBJ2-2|-|TRBV5-1
CASSRVLSNPGELFF
TGCGCCAGCAGCAGAGTACTAAGCAACCCCGGGGAGCTGTTTTTT
>-|TRBJ2-1|-|TRBV5-1
CASSVQAFPNEQFF
TGCGCCAGCAGCGTACAGGCCTTTCCTAATGAGCAGTTCTTC
>-|TRBJ2-7|TRBD2|TRBV6-6
CASSREGEQYF
TGTGCCAGCAGCCGGGAGGGGGAGCAGTACTTC
>-|TRBJ1-4|TRBD1|TRBV6-5
CASSATGNEKLFF
TGTGCCAGCAGCGCGACAGGGAATGAAAAACTGTTTTTT
>-|TRBJ2-1|-|TRBV4-2
CASSQGGNIDNEQFF
TGTGCCAGCAGCCAAGGAGGGAATATAGACAATGAGCAGTTCTTC
>-|TRBJ2-3|TRBD1|TRBV6-5
CATKRQGALADTQYF
TGTGCTACCAAACGGCAGGGGGCATTAGCAGATACGCAGTATTTT